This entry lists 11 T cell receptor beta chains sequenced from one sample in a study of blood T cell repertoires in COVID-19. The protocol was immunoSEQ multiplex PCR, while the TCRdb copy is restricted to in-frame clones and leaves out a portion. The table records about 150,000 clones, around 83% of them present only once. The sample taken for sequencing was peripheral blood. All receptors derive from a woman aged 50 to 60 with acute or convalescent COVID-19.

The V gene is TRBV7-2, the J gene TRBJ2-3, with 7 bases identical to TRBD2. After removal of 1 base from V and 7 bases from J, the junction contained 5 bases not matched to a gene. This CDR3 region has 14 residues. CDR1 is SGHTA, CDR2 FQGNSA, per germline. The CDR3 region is CASSLETSRHTQYF. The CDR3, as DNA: TGTGCCAGCAGCTTAGAGACTAGCCGACATACGCAGTATTTT.

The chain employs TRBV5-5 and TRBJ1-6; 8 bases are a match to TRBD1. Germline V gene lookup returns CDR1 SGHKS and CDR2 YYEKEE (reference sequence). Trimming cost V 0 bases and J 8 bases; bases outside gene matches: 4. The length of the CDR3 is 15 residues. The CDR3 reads CASSLEGQEDSPLHF. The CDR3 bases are TGTGCCAGCAGCTTGGAGGGACAGGAGGATTCACCCCTCCACTTT.

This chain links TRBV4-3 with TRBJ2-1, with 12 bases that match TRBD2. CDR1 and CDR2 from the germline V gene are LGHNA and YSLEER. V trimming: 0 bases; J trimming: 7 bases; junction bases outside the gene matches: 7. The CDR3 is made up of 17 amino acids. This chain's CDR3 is CASSQEVGLAGWNEQFF. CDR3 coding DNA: TGCGCCAGCAGCCAAGAGGTAGGACTAGCGGGGTGGAATGAGCAGTTCTTC.

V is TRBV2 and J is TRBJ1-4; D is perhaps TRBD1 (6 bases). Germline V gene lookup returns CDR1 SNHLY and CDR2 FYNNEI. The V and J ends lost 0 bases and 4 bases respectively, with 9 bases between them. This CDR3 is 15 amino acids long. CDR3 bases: TGTGCCAGCAGTGAAGCACGCAGGGGTAATGAAAAACTGTTTTTT. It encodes CASSEARRGNEKLFF.

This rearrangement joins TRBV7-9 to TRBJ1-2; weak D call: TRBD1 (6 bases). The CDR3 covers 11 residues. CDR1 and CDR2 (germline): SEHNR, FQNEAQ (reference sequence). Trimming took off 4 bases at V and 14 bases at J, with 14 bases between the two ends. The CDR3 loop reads CASSSGGMCTF. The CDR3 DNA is TGTGCCAGCAGCTCTGGGGGCATGTGTACCTTC.

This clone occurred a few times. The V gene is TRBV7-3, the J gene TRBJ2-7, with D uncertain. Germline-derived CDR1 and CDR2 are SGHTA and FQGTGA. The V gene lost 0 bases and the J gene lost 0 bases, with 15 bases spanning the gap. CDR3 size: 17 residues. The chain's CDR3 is CASSLTYSRLSSYEQYF. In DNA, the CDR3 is TGTGCCAGCAGCTTAACGTATTCCAGGTTGAGCTCCTACGAGCAGTACTTC.

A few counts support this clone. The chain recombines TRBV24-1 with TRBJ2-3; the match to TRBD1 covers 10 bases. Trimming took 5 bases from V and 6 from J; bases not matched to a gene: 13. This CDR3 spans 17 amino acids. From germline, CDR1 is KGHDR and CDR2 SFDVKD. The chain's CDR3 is CATSGDLVGTGVDTQYF. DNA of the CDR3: TGTGCCACCAGTGGTGACCTCGTGGGGACAGGGGTCGATACGCAGTATTTT.

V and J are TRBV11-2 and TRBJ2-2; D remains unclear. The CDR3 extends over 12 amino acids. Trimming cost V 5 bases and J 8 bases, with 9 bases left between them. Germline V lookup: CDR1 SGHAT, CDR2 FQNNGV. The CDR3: CASSHISGELFF. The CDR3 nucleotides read TGTGCCAGCAGCCACATCTCGGGGGAGCTGTTTTTT.

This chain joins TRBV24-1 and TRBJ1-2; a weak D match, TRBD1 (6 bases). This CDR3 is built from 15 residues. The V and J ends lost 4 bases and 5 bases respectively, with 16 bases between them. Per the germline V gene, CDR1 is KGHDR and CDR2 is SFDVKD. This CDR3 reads CATSDPSTGGYGYTF. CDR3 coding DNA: TGTGCCACCAGTGACCCTTCGACAGGCGGATATGGCTACACCTTC.

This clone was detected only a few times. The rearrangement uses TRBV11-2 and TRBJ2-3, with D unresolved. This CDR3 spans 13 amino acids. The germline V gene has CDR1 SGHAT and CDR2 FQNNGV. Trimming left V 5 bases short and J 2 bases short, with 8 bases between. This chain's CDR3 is CASSRGYTDTQYF. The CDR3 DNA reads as TGTGCCAGCAGCCGAGGATACACAGATACGCAGTATTTT. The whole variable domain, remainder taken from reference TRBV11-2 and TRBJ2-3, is EAGVAQSPRYKIIEKRQSVAFWCNPISGHATLYWYQQILGQGPKLLIQFQNNGVVDDSQLPKDRFSAERLKGVDSTLKIQPAKLEDSAVYLCASSRGYTDTQYFGPGTRLTVL.

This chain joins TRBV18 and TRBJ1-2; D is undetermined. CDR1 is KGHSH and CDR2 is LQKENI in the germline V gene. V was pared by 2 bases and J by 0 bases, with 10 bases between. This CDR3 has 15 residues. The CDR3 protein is CASSPNAAANYGYTF. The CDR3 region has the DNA TGTGCCAGCTCACCAAACGCGGCAGCTAACTATGGCTACACCTTC. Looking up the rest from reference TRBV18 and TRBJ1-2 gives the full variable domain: NAGVMQNPRHLVRRRGQEARLRCSPMKGHSHVYWYRQLPEEGLKFMVYLQKENIIDESGMPKERFSAEFPKEGPSILRIQQVVRGDSAAYFCASSPNAAANYGYTFGSGTRLTVV.